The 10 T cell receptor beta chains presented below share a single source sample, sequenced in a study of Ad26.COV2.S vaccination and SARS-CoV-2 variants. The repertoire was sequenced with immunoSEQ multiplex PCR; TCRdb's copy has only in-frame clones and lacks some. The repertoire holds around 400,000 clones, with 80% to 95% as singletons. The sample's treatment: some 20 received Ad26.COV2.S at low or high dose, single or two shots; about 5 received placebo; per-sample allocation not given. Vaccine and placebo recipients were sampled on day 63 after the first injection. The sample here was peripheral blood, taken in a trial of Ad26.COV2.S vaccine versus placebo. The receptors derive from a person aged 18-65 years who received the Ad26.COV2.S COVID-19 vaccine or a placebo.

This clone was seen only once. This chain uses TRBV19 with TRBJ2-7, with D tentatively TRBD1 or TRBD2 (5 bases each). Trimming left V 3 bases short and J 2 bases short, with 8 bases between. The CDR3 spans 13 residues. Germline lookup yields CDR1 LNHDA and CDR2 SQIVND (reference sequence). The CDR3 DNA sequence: TGTGCCAGTAGTATGGGGACGACCTACGAGCAGTACTTC. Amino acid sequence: CASSMGTTYEQYF.

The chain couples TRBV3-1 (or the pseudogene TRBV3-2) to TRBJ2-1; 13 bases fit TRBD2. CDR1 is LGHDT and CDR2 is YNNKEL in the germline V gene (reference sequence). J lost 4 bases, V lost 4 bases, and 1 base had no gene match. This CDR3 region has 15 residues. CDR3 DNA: TGTGCCAGCAGCCGGGGACTAGCGGGATACAATGAGCAGTTCTTC. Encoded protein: CASSRGLAGYNEQFF.

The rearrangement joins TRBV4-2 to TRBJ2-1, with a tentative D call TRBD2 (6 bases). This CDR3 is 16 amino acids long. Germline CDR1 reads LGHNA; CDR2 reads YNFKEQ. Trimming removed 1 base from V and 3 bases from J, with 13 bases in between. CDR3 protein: CASSQAAVSGYNEQFF. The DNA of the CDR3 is TGTGCCAGCAGCCAAGCCGCAGTTAGCGGCTACAATGAGCAGTTCTTC.

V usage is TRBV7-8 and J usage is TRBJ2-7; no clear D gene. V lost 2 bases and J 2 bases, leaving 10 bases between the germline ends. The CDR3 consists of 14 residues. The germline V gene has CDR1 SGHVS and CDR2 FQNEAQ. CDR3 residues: CASSLIGVAYEQYF. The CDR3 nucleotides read TGTGCCAGCAGCTTAATTGGGGTCGCCTACGAGCAGTACTTC.

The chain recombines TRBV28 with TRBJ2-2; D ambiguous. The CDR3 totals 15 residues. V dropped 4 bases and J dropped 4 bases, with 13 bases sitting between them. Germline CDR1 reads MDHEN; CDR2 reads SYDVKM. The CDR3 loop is CASSSAGLSTGELFF. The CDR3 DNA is TGTGCCAGCAGTTCCGCCGGGCTGTCCACCGGGGAGCTGTTTTTT. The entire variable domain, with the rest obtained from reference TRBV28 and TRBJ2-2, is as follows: DVKVTQSSRYLVKRTGEKVFLECVQDMDHENMFWYRQDPGLGLRLIYFSYDVKMKEKGDIPEGYSVSREKKERFSLILESASTNQTSMYLCASSSAGLSTGELFFGEGSRLTVL.

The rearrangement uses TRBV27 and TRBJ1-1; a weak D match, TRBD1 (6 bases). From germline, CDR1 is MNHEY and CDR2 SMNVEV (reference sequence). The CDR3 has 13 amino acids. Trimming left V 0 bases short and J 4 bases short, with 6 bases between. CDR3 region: CASSLSGATEAFF. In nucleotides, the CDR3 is TGTGCCAGCAGTTTATCGGGGGCCACTGAAGCTTTCTTT.

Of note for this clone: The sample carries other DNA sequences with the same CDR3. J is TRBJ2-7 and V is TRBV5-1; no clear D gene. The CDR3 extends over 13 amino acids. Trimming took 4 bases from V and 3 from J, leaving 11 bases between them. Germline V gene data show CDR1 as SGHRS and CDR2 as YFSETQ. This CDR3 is CASSPGPSYEQYF. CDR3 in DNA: TGCGCCAGCAGCCCTGGCCCCAGCTACGAGCAGTACTTC.

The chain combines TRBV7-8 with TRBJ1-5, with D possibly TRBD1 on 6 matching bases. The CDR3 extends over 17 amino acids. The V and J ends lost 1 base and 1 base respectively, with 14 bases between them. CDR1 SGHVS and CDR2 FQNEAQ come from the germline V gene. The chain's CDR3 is CASSLGSGAGSNQPQHF. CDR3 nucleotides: TGTGCCAGCAGCTTAGGTTCGGGGGCGGGGAGCAATCAGCCCCAGCATTTT.

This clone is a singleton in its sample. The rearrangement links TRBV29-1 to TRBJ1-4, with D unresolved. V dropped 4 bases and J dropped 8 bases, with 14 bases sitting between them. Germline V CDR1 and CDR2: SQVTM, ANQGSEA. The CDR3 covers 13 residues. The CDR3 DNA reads TGCAGCGTTGTCTCTAGGGAGGGCGAAAAACTGTTTTTT. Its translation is CSVVSREGEKLFF.

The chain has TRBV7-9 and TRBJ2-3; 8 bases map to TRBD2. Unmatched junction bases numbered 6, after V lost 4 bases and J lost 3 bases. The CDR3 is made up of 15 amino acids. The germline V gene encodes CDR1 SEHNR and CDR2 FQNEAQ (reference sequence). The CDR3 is CASSWSGSGTDTQYF. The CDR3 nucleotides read TGTGCCAGCAGCTGGAGCGGGAGCGGAACAGATACGCAGTATTTT.